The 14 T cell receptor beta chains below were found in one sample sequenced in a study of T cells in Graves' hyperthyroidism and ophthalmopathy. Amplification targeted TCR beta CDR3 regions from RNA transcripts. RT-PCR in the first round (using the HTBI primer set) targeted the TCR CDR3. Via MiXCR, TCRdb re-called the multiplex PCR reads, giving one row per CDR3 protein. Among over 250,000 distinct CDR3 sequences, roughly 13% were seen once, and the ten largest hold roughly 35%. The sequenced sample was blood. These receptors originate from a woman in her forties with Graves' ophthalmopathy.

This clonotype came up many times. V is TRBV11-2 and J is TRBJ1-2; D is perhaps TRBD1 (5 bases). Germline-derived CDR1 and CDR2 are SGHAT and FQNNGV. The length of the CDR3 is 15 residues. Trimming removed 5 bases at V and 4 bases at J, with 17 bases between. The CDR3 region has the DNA TGTGCCAGCAGCCCCCGGGGGGGACTTATCTATGGCTACACCTTC. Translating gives CASSPRGGLIYGYTF.

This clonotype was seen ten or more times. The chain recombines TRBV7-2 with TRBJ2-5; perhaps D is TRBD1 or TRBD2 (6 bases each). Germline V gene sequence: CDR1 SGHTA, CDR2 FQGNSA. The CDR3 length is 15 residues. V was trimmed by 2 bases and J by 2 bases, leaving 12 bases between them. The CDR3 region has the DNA TGTGCCAGCAGCTTATTGATAGGGGGGCAAGAGACCCAGTACTTC. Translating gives CASSLLIGGQETQYF.

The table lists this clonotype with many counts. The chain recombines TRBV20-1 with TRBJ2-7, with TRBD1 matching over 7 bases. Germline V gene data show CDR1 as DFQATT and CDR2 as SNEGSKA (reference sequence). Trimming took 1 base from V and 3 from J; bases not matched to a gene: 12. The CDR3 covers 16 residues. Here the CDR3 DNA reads TGCAGTGCTAGAGGGATGCAGGGGGTAGCTTACTACGAGCAGTACTTC. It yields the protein CSARGMQGVAYYEQYF.

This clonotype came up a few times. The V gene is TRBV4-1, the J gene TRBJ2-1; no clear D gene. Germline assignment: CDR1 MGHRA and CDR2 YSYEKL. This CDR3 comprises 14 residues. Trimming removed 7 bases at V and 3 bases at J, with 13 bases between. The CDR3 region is CASTDGLRYNEQFF. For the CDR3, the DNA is TGCGCCAGCACCGATGGGCTGCGCTACAATGAGCAGTTCTTC.

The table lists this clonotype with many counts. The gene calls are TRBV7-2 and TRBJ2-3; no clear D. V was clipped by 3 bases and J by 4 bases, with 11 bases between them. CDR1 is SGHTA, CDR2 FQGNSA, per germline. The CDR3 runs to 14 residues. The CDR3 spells CASSLARQADTQYF. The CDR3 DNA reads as TGTGCCAGCAGCTTGGCCCGGCAGGCAGATACGCAGTATTTT.

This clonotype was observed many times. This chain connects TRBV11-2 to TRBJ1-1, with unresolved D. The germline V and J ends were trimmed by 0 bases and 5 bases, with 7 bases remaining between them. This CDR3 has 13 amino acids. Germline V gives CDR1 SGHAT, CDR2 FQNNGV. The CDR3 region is CASSLDLRTEAFF. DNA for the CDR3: TGTGCCAGCAGCTTAGATTTGAGAACTGAAGCTTTCTTT.

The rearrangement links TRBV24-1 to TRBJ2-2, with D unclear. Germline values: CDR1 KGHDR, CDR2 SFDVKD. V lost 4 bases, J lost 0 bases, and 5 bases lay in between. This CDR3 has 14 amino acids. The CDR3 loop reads CATSELANTGELFF. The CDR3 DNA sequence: TGTGCCACCAGTGAGTTGGCGAACACCGGGGAGCTGTTTTTT.

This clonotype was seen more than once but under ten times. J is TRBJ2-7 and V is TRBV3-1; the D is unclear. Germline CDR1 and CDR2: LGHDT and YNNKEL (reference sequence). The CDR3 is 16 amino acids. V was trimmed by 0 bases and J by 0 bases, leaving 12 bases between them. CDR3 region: CASSQEAPTDSYEQYF. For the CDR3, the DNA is TGTGCCAGCAGCCAAGAAGCCCCCACCGACTCCTACGAGCAGTACTTC.

DNA for the CDR3: TGTGCCAGTAGCCGAGGCGCCGGGGGGGCTAATGAAAAACTGTTTTTT. It specifies CASSRGAGGANEKLFF. This sequence joins TRBV19 and TRBJ1-4, with D maybe TRBD1 (5 bases). Looked up from germline, CDR1 is LNHDA and CDR2 is SQIVND (reference sequence). The CDR3 extends over 16 amino acids. Between the trimmed V and J ends, which lost 6 bases and 3 bases, there was a span of 17 bases.

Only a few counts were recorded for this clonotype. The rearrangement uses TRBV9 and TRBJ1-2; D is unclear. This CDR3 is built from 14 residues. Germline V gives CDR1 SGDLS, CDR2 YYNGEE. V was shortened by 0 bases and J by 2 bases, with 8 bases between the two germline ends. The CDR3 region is CASSVDVGNYGYTF. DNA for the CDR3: TGTGCCAGCAGCGTAGACGTGGGGAACTATGGCTACACCTTC. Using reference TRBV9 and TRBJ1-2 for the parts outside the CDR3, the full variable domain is DSGVTQTPKHLITATGQRVTLRCSPRSGDLSVYWYQQSLDQGLQFLIQYYNGEERAKGNILERFSAQQFPDLHSELNLSSLELGDSALYFCASSVDVGNYGYTFGSGTRLTVV.

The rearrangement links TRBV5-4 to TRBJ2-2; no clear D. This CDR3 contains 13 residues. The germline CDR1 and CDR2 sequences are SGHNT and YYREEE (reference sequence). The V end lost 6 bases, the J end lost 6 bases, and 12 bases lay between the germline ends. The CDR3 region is CASKDPDSGELFF. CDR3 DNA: TGTGCCAGCAAGGATCCAGATTCCGGGGAGCTGTTTTTT. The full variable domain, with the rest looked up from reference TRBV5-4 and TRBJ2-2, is ETGVTQSPTHLIKTRGQQVTLRCSSQSGHNTVSWYQQALGQGPQFIFQYYREEENGRGNFPPRFSGLQFPNYSSELNVNALELDDSALYLCASKDPDSGELFFGEGSRLTVL.

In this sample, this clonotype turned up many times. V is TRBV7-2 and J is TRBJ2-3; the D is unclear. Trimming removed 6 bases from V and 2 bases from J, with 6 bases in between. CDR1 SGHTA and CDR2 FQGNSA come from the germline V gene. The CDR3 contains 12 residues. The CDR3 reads CASSPNTDTQYF. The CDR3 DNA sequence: TGTGCCAGCAGTCCGAACACAGATACGCAGTATTTT.

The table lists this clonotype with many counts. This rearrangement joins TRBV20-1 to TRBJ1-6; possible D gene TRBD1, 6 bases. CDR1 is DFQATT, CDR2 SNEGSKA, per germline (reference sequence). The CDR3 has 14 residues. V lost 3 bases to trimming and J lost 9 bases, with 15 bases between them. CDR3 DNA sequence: TGCAGTGCTAGCCAACAGGGTATACGTTCACCCCTCCACTTT. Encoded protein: CSASQQGIRSPLHF.

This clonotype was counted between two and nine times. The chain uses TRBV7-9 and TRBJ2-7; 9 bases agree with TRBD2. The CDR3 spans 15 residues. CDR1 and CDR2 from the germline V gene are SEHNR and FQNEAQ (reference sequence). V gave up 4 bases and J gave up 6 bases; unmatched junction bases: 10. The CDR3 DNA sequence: TGTGCCAGCAGCTACAGCGGGGGGCGGATCGGCGAGCAGTACTTC. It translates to CASSYSGGRIGEQYF.